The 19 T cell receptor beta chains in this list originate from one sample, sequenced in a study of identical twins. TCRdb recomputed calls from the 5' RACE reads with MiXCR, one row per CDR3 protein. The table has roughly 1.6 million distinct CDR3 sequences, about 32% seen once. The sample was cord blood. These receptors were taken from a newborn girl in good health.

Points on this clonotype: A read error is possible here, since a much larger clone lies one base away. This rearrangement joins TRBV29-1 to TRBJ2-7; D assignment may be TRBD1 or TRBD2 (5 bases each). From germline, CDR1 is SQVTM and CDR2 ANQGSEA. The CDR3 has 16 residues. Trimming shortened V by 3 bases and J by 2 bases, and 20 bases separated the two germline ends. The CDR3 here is CSVDPDQSWDPYEQYF. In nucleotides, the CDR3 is TGCAGCGTTGACCCCGACCAGTCGTGGGACCCCTACGAGCAGTACTTC.

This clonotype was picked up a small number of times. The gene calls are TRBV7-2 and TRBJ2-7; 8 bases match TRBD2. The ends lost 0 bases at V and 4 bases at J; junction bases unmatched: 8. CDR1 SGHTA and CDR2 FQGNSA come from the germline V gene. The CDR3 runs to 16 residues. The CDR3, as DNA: TGTGCCAGCAGCTTAGCCCAACTAGCGGTTGGGTACGAGCAGTACTTC. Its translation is CASSLAQLAVGYEQYF.

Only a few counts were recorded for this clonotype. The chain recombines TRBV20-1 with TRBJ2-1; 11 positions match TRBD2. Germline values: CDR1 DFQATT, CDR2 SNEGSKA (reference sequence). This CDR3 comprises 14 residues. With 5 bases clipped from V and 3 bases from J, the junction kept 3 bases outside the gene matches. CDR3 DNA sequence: TGCAGTGCTGATCTAGCGGGGGGCTACAATGAGCAGTTCTTC. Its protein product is CSADLAGGYNEQFF.

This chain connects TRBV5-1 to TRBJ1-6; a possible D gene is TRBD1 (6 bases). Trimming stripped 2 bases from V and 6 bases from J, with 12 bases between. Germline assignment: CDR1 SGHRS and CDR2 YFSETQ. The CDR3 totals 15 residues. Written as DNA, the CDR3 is TGCGCCAGCAGCTTAGGACAGACAAGTAATTCACCCCTCCACTTT. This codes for CASSLGQTSNSPLHF.

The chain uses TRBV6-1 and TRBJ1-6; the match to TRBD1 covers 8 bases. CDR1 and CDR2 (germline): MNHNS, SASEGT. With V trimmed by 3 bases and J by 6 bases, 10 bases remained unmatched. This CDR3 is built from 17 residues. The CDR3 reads CASSEEGRGLVNSPLHF. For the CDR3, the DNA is TGTGCCAGCAGTGAGGAGGGCAGGGGGCTAGTTAATTCACCCCTCCACTTT.

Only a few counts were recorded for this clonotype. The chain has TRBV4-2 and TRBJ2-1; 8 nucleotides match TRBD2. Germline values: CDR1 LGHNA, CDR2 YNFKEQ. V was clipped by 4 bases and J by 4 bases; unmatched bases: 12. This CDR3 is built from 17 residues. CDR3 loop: CASSRRWIAGPYNEQFF. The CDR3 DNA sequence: TGTGCCAGCAGCCGCCGCTGGATAGCGGGACCGTACAATGAGCAGTTCTTC.

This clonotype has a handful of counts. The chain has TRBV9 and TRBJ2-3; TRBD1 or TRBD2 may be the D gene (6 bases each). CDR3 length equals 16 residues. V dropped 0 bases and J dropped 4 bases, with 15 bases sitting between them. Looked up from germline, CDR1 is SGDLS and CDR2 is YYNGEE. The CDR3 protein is CASSVGWGARADTQYF. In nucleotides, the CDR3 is TGTGCCAGCAGCGTAGGATGGGGGGCTCGGGCAGATACGCAGTATTTT.

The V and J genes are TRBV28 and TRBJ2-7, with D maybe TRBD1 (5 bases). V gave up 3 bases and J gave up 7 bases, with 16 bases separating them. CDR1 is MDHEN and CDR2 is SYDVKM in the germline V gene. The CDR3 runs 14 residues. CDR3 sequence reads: CASSFRSRVNEQYF. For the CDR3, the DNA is TGTGCCAGCAGTTTCCGCAGCAGGGTTAATGAGCAGTACTTC.

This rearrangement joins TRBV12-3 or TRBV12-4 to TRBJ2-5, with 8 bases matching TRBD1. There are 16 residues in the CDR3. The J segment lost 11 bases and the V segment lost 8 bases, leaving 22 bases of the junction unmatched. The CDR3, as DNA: TGTGCCAGCCTGAAGGGCAGGGGGCATACAAGGAATGAGCAGTACTTC. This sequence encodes CASLKGRGHTRNEQYF.

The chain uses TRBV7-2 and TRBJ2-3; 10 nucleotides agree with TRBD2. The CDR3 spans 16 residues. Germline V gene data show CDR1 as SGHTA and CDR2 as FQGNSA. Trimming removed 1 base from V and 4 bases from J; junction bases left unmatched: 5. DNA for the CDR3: TGTGCCAGCAGCTTAGGGATAGCGGGGGGTGCAGATACGCAGTATTTT. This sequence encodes CASSLGIAGGADTQYF.

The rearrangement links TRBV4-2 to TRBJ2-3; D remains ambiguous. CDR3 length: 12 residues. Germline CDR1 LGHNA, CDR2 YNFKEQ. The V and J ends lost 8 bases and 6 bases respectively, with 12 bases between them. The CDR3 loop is CASEGSYDTQYF. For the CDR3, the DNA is TGTGCCAGCGAAGGGTCCTACGATACGCAGTATTTT.

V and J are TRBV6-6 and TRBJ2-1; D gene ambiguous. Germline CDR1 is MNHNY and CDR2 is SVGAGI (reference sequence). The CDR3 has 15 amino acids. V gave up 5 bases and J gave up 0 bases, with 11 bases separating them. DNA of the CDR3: TGTGCCAGCAGTCCTCTTTCCAGCTCCTACAATGAGCAGTTCTTC. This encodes CASSPLSSSYNEQFF.

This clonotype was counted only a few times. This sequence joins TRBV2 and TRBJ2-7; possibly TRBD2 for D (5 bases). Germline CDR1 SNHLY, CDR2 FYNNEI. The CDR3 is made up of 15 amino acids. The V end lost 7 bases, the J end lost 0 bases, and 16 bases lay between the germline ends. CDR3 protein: CASKLEGGSSYEQYF. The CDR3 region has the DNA TGTGCCAGCAAGCTCGAGGGCGGTAGCTCCTACGAGCAGTACTTC. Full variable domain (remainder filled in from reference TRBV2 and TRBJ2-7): EPEVTQTPSHQVTQMGQEVILRCVPISNHLYFYWYRQILGQKVEFLVSFYNNEISEKSEIFDDQFSVERPDGSNFTLKIRSTKLEDSAMYFCASKLEGGSSYEQYFGPGTRLTVT.

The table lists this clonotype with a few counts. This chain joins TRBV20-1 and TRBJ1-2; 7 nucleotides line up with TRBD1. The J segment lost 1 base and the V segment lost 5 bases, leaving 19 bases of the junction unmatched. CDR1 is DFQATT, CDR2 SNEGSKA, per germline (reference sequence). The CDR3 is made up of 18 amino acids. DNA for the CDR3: TGCAGTGCTCCGAAACGGGCGTTGGAGGGGGCGCATAACTATGGCTACACCTTC. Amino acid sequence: CSAPKRALEGAHNYGYTF.

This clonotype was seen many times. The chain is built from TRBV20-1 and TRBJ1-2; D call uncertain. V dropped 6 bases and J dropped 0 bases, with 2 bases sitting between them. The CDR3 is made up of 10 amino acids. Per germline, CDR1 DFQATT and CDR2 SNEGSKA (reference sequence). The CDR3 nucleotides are TGCAGTGCGCCTAACTATGGCTACACCTTC. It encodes CSAPNYGYTF.

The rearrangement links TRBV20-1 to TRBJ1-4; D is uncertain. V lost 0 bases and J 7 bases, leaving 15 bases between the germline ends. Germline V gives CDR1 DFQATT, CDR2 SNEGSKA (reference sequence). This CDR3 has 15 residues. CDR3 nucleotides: TGCAGTGCTAGAGATGCCCGGGGTTTAGGTGAAAAACTGTTTTTT. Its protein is CSARDARGLGEKLFF.

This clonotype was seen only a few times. CDR3 in amino acids: CASSPFSLKREGIYEQYF. The CDR3 nucleotides read TGTGCCAGCAGTCCCTTCTCCTTGAAGCGGGAGGGTATCTACGAGCAGTACTTC. The chain uses TRBV28 and TRBJ2-4, with 10 bases lining up with TRBD2. The J call may be mistaken, given a closer DNA end match to TRBJ2-7. This CDR3 is built from 18 residues. Looked up from germline, CDR1 is MDHEN and CDR2 is SYDVKM.

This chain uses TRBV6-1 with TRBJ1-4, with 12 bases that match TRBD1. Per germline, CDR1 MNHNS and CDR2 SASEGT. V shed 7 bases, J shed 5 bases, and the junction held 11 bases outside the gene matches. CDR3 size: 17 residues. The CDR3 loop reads CASNGDRGLRVNEKLFF. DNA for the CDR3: TGTGCCAGCAATGGGGACAGGGGGCTTCGGGTGAATGAAAAACTGTTTTTT.

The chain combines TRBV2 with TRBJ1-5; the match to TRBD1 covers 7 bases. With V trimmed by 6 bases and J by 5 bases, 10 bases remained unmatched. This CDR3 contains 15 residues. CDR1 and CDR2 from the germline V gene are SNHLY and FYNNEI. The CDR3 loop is CASRDRTGGDQPQHF. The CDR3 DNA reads TGTGCCAGCAGGGACCGGACAGGCGGAGATCAGCCCCAGCATTTT.